The source of this T cell receptor (beta chain) is a study of cytomegalovirus exposure and HLA in healthy donors. General observations from the study: Diagnosis of cytomegalovirus status made by the classifier reportedly showed high specificity and sensitivity. Listed as cytomegalovirus-associated were over 150 TCR beta chains. In vitro work confirmed that a few CMV-associated chains recognize CMV antigens. The dataset shows that most TCR sequences were rare, while some public TCRs occurred in many donors.

Notes on this clone: The antigen is undetermined.

The CDR3 sequence is 16 residues long. V was clipped by 0 bases and J by 7 bases; unmatched bases: 4. Germline V lookup: CDR1 MNHNY, CDR2 SVGAGI (reference sequence). Libraries were prepared by immunoSEQ multiplex PCR; TCRdb keeps only in-frame clonotypes and omits some of them. The sample yields fewer than 95,000 clones, roughly 94% seen once. This TCR was sampled from a woman under 30 in good health and CMV-seronegative. The sample comprised PBMCs. The J gene is TRBJ1-4, the V gene TRBV6-6; TRBD1 matches 11 bases. CDR3 region: CASSYSAGTGGEKLFF. The CDR3 DNA reads as TGTGCCAGCAGTTACTCCGCCGGGACAGGGGGTGAAAAACTGTTTTTT.